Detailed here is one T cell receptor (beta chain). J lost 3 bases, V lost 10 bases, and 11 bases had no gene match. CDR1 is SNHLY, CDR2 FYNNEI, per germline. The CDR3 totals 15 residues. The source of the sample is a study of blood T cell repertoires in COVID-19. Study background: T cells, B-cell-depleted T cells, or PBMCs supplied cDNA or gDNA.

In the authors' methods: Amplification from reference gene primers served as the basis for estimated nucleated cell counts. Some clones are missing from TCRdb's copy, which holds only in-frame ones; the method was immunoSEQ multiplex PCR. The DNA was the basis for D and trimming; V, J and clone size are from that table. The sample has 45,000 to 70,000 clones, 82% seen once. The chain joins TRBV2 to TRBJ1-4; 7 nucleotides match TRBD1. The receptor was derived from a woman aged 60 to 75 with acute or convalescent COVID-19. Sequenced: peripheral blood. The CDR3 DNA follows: TGTGCCACAATGATTACCAGGGGGTCTAATGAAAAACTGTTTTTT. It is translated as CATMITRGSNEKLFF.